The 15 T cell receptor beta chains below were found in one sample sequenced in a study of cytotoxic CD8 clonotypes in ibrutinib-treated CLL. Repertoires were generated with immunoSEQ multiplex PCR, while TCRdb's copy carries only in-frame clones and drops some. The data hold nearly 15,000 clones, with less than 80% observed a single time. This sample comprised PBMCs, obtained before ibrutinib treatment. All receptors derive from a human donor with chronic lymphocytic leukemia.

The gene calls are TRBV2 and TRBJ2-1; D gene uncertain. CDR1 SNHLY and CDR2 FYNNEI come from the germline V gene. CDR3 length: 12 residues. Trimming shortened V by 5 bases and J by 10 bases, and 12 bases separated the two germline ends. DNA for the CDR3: TGTGCCAGCAGTCCAGCTGTGAGGGAGCAGTTCTTC. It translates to CASSPAVREQFF.

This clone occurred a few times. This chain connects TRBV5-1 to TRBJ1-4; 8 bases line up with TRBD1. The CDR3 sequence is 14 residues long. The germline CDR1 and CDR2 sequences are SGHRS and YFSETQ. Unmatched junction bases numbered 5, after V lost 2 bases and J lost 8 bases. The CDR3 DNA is TGCGCCAGCAGCTTTAGGGACAGGACAGAAAAACTGTTTTTT. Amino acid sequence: CASSFRDRTEKLFF.

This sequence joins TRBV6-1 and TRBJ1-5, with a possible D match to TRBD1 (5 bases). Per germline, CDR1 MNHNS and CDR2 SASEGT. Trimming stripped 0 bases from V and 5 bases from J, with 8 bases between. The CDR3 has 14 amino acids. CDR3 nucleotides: TGTGCCAGCAGTGAAGCAGGCAGGGATCAGCCCCAGCATTTT. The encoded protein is CASSEAGRDQPQHF.

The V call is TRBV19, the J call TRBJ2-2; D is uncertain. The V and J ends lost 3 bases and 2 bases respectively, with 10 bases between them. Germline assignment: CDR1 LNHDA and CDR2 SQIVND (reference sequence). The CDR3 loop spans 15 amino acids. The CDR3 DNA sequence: TGTGCCAGTAGTATGGTCTGGAGCAACACCGGGGAGCTGTTTTTT. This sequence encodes CASSMVWSNTGELFF.

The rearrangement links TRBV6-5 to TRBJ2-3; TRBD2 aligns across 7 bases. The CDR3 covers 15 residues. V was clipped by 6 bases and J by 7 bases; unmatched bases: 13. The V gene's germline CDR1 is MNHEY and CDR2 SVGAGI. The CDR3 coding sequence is TGTGCCAGCAGGGGAGCGGGGCGTACACAATATACGCAGTATTTT. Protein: CASRGAGRTQYTQYF.

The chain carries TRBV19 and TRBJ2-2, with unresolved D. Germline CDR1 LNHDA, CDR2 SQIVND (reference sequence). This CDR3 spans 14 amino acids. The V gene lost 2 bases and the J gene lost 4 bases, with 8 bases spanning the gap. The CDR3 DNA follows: TGTGCCAGTAGTATATCTCTCCCCACCGGGGAGCTGTTTTTT. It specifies CASSISLPTGELFF.

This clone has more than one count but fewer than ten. DNA for the CDR3: TGTGCCAGCAGCCCAGTAGCGAACGGGGAGCTGTTTTTT. Translation gives CASSPVANGELFF. The chain employs TRBV7-9 and TRBJ2-2; possibly TRBD2 for D (5 bases). The CDR3 totals 13 residues. The V end lost 5 bases, the J end lost 7 bases, and 11 bases lay between the germline ends. Looked up from germline, CDR1 is SEHNR and CDR2 is FQNEAQ (reference sequence). The whole variable domain, remainder taken from reference TRBV7-9 and TRBJ2-2, is DTGVSQNPRHKITKRGQNVTFRCDPISEHNRLYWYRQTLGQGPEFLTYFQNEAQLEKSRLLSDRFSAERPKGSFSTLEIQRTEQGDSAMYLCASSPVANGELFFGEGSRLTVL.

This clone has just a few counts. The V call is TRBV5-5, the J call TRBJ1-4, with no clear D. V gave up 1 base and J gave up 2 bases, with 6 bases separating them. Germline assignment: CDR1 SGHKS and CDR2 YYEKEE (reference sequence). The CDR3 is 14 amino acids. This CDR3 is CASSLLDTNEKLFF. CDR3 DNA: TGTGCCAGCAGCTTGCTGGATACTAATGAAAAACTGTTTTTT.

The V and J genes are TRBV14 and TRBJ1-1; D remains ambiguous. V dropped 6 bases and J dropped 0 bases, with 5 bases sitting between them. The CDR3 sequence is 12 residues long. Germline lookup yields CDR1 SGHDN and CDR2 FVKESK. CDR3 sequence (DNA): TGTGCCAGCAGGGGGTTGAACACTGAAGCTTTCTTT. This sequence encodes CASRGLNTEAFF.

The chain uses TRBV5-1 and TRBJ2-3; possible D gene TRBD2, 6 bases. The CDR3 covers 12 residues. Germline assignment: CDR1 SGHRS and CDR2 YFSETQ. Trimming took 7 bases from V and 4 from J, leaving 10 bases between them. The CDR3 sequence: CASRGLADTQYF. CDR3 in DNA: TGCGCCAGCCGGGGGTTGGCAGATACGCAGTATTTT.

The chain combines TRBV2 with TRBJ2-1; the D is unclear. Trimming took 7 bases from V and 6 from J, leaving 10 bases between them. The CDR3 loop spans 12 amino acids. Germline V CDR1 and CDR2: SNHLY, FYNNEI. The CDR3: CASTVDGNEQFF. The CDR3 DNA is TGTGCCAGCACCGTTGACGGCAATGAGCAGTTCTTC.

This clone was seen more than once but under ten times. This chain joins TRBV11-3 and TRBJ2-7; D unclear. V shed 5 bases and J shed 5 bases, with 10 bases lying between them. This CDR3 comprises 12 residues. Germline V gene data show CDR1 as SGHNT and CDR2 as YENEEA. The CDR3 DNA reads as TGTGCCAGCAGCCCCTCTGAGAACGAGCAGTACTTC. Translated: CASSPSENEQYF.

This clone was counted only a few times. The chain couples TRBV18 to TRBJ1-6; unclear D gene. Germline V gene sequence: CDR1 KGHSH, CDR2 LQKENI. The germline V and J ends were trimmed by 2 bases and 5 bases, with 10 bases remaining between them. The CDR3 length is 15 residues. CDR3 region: CASSPAEVDNSPLHF. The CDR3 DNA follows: TGTGCCAGCTCACCAGCCGAGGTGGATAATTCACCCCTCCACTTT.

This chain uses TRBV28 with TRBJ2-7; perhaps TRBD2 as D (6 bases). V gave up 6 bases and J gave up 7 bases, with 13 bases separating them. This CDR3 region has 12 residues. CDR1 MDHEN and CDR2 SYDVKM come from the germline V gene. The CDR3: CASSPRDWEQYF. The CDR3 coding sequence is TGTGCCAGCAGCCCCCGGGACTGGGAGCAGTACTTC. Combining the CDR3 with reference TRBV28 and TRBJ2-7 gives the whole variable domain DVKVTQSSRYLVKRTGEKVFLECVQDMDHENMFWYRQDPGLGLRLIYFSYDVKMKEKGDIPEGYSVSREKKERFSLILESASTNQTSMYLCASSPRDWEQYFGPGTRLTVT.

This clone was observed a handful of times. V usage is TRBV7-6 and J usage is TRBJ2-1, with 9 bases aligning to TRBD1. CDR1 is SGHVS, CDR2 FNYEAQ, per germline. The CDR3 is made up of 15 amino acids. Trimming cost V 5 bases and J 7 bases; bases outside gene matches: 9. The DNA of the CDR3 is TGTGCCAGCAGCCGACAGGGGGGAACACTGAATGAGCAGTTCTTC. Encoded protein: CASSRQGGTLNEQFF.